This T cell receptor beta chain was identified in a study of blood T cell repertoires in COVID-19. Turning to the study itself: Specimens from acute and convalescent COVID-19 originated in the United States, Italy and Spain. T cells, B-cell-depleted T cells, or PBMCs supplied cDNA or gDNA.

As processed by the authors: Reference gene primer amplification yielded estimated nucleated cell counts. The assay was immunoSEQ multiplex PCR, and TCRdb's table has in-frame clones only and misses some. V and J calls and clone size are given by that table; D and trimming were obtained from the DNA. The sample yields about 220,000 clones, around three quarters seen once. Germline CDR1 is MNHEY and CDR2 is SVGAGI. Trimming took 8 bases from V and 2 from J, leaving 9 bases between them. The CDR3 has 12 amino acids. The receptor was isolated from a woman in her seventies with acute or convalescent COVID-19. The J gene is TRBJ1-2, the V gene TRBV6-5; maybe TRBD1 (5 bases). The specimen sequenced was peripheral blood. This CDR3 is CASFRQNYGYTF. CDR3 bases: TGTGCCAGCTTTAGACAGAACTATGGCTACACCTTC.